This T cell receptor (beta chain) was identified in a study of cytomegalovirus exposure and HLA in healthy donors. Broader study findings: Testing in vitro showed a few CMV-associated chains specific for CMV antigens. Clonal expansion, a later analysis showed, was greater in HLA-associated TCR beta chains than in equally common others. A later analysis linked a missense DCLRE1C variant to TCR beta V- and J-gene trimming. It was assumed in the presence/absence analyses that sequencing depth was roughly uniform across donors.

PCR involved 60 Vbeta and 13 Jbeta primers. Profiled with immunoSEQ multiplex PCR; TCRdb holds only in-frame clones, not every one. The data contain around 100,000 clones, just under 80% of them seen just once; the ten biggest clones take up approximately 4.7%. This clone was seen only a few times. Its matching antigen is unknown. V dropped 7 bases and J dropped 2; count of bases not matched to a gene: 5. Germline values: CDR1 ENHRY, CDR2 SYGVKD. The CDR3 length is 14 residues. V usage is TRBV10-3 and J usage is TRBJ1-5; 7 bases agree with TRBD1. Sequencing input: PBMCs. The source of this sequence is a male donor in good health and CMV-seropositive. The chain's CDR3 is CAIKGDSGNQPQHF. DNA for the CDR3: TGTGCCATCAAAGGGGACAGTGGCAATCAGCCCCAGCATTTT.